This TCR beta chain was recorded in a study of CD8+ T cells in alopecia areata (dated by TCRdb to 2017 to 2018). Context from the whole study: The treated patients took part in an open-label pilot trial in which moderate-to-severe alopecia areata was treated with oral tofacitinib at 5 to 10 mg twice daily. Tofacitinib was administered for 6 to 18 months, and 6 months of follow-up off drug were then conducted to assess delayed response and recurrence. For the treated patients, the SALT score, which quantifies what percentage of scalp surface area is affected, served as the measure of disease severity. High-throughput TCRbeta sequencing was used to examine T cell clonal expansion in alopecia areata in both the C3H/HeJ mouse model and human patients. On the human side, TCRbeta sequencing was run on scalp tissue and on sorted CD4+ and CD8+ peripheral blood T cells from healthy controls and from alopecia areata patients with either patchy or totalis/universalis disease. Biopsies were taken from tofacitinib-treated patients at baseline and again at 4 and 24 weeks into treatment, and several of those patients also had a later scalp biopsy. Scalp clonality was compared among normal scalp (n=4), patchy alopecia areata scalp (n=8), and alopecia totalis/universalis scalp (n=8). RNA was extracted with the PAXgene miRNA kit for fixed scalp, the miRNeasy kit for PBMCs, and the RNeasy kit for mouse skin. TCRbeta CDR3 regions were amplified by immunoSEQ multiplex PCR with 35 Vbeta forward and 13 Jbeta reverse primers. Results the study describes overall, beyond this receptor: Shared TCR sequences between patients were less evident than in mice, which may be partly attributable to HLA diversity in the patient population. Because the treated cohort was small and had just a single nonresponder, larger studies are needed to establish links between baseline CD8+ expansion and response. Tofacitinib significantly decreased scalp clonality and the number of expanded CD8+ clones among the top 100 scalp clones. Resident alphabeta T cells in normal human skin are also sequenced, complicating scalp TCR repertoire analysis, unlike mouse skin dominated by gammadelta T cells. Compared with normal scalp, lesional scalp, particularly in alopecia totalis/universalis, had higher clonality and more expanded CD8+ clones, which suggests antigenic drive. Many expanded lesional clones persisted in scalp and blood during tofacitinib treatment, which may partly explain relapse after stopping treatment.

Worth noting for this clone: Its antigen target is currently unknown. Base quality data are lacking; no much larger clone is found one base away.

What the time point label conveys for this sample: less than 30 weeks on oral tofacitinib. Explained via the paper, the treatment or condition label denotes: oral pan-JAK inhibitor, 5-10 mg twice daily. Lesional scalp punch biopsies and peripheral blood were collected from alopecia areata patients. PBMCs were isolated by density centrifugation and stained for CD3, CD4 and CD8, and CD4+ and CD8+ T cells were sorted on a FACSAria. The CDR3 goes from the cysteine to the phenylalanine over 14 residues. The DNA shown is the 42-base CDR3, in frame from base 1. CDR1 and CDR2 are drawn from the germline V gene: SGHRS, YFSETQ. Here V drops 5 bases and J drops 5 bases, and the junction holds 3 bases not matched to any gene. Libraries were constructed by the immunoSEQ multiplex PCR assay. RNA was extracted from all samples and reverse transcribed into cDNA, which served as template for TCR sequencing. First-strand cDNA was synthesized using SuperScript III with a 2:1 mix of oligo-dT and random hexamers. A synthetic immune receptor repertoire was used to assess amplification bias, and residual bias was removed computationally. The source study handled its data this way. Raw reads were preprocessed to remove errors, and CDR3 was defined by IMGT conventions from the conserved cysteine to phenylalanine. Clonality was calculated as 1 minus Shannon entropy normalized by log2 of the number of productive unique TCRs. CD4 or CD8 identity of scalp clones was inferred by cross-referencing scalp TCRbeta sequences with sorted blood CD4 and CD8 repertoires. TCRdb holds this immuneACCESS table with in-frame rearrangements only. Some clones are missing; in checked studies, unresolved V genes explain under half, and the rest has no known cause. The V and J calls and the clone size are those of that table, but D and trimming were determined from the DNA. A total of about 88,000 clones appear in this sample, roughly 45% of them only once. Of the sample, around 18% falls within the top ten clones.

This receptor was taken from a human donor with alopecia areata. Here the chain combines TRBV5-1 and TRBJ2-7; 14 bases in the middle match TRBD2. The sample here was CD8+ T cells sorted from blood, taken at week 24, from a patient treated with tofacitinib. The nucleotide sequence reads TGCGCCAGCAGTTCGGGACTAGCGGGAGACGAGCAGTACTTC. Its amino acids are CASSSGLAGDEQYF. Reference TRBV5-1 and TRBJ2-7 genes cover what lies past the CDR3, so the full variable domain is KAGVTQTPRYLIKTRGQQVTLSCSPISGHRSVSWYQQTPGQGLQFLFEYFSETQRNKGNFPGRFSGRQFSNSRSEMNVSTLELGDSALYLCASSSGLAGDEQYFGPGTRLTVT.